The 15 T cell receptor beta chains given below trace back to one sample, sequenced in a study of T cell changes during pregnancy in multiple sclerosis. Profiling relied on immunoSEQ multiplex PCR, and the TCRdb table lists in-frame clones only, not all of them. The sample consists of about 76,000 clones, 93% of them appearing once. The material was peripheral blood, obtained in the second trimester of pregnancy. Receptor source: a female donor with multiple sclerosis, enrolled in a pregnancy study.

This chain uses TRBV11-2 with TRBJ2-7; D is unclear. Deletions cut 4 bases from V and 9 bases from J, with 10 bases between. Per the germline V gene, CDR1 is SGHAT and CDR2 is FQNNGV. The CDR3 runs to 11 residues. The CDR3 DNA reads as TGTGCCAGCAGCTCCTTGACATGGCAGTACTTC. Its translation: CASSSLTWQYF.

The gene calls are TRBV6-1 and TRBJ2-1; possibly TRBD2 for D (5 bases). CDR1 is MNHNS, CDR2 SASEGT, per germline. The V end lost 0 bases, the J end lost 0 bases, and 12 bases lay between the germline ends. This CDR3 contains 17 residues. The CDR3 here is CASSEASGFDSYNEQFF. The CDR3 DNA reads TGTGCCAGCAGTGAAGCGTCGGGGTTTGACTCCTACAATGAGCAGTTCTTC.

The V and J genes are TRBV15 and TRBJ1-2; D unresolved. The CDR3 runs 15 residues. Germline loops: CDR1 LNHNV, CDR2 YYDKDF (reference sequence). The V end lost 2 bases, the J end lost 6 bases, and 16 bases lay between the germline ends. The chain's CDR3 is CATSRSPGESDGYTF. CDR3 DNA sequence: TGTGCCACCAGCAGATCCCCGGGTGAATCCGATGGCTACACCTTC.

The J gene is TRBJ1-6, the V gene TRBV4-2; TRBD1 matches at 7 bases. J gave up 1 base and V 1 base, and 4 bases lay outside the gene matches. This CDR3 has 17 amino acids. The germline gives CDR1 LGHNA, CDR2 YNFKEQ. This CDR3 is CASSQANRGSYNSPLHF. DNA for the CDR3: TGTGCCAGCAGCCAAGCTAACAGGGGTTCCTATAATTCACCCCTCCACTTT.

The chain joins TRBV7-3 to TRBJ2-1; D remains ambiguous. CDR1 SGHTA and CDR2 FQGTGA come from the germline V gene. The CDR3 has 13 amino acids. V gave up 5 bases and J gave up 7 bases, with 12 bases separating them. CDR3 bases: TGTGCCAGCAGCAACGGGTTTGGGAATGAGCAGTTCTTC. Amino acids: CASSNGFGNEQFF.

There are a few counts of this clone. The rearrangement links TRBV2 to TRBJ2-2; D uncertain. The CDR3 sequence is 16 residues long. Germline V gene lookup returns CDR1 SNHLY and CDR2 FYNNEI. V lost 3 bases, J lost 2 bases, and 13 bases lay in between. The CDR3 DNA sequence: TGTGCCAGCAGTGACTCCAAGCACAGAAACACCGGGGAGCTGTTTTTT. Residues: CASSDSKHRNTGELFF.

The chain is built from TRBV5-1 and TRBJ1-2; 7 bases line up with TRBD1. CDR1 and CDR2 from the germline V gene are SGHRS and YFSETQ. Unmatched junction bases numbered 6, after V lost 0 bases and J lost 7 bases. The CDR3 length is 14 residues. CDR3 loop: CASSLAPTGSGYTF. The DNA for the CDR3 is TGCGCCAGCAGCTTGGCCCCGACAGGGTCTGGCTACACCTTC.

The rearrangement links TRBV28 to TRBJ2-2; 11 nucleotides agree with TRBD2. After removal of 10 bases from V and 4 bases from J, the junction contained 5 bases not matched to a gene. The CDR3 is 14 amino acids. Germline CDR1 MDHEN, CDR2 SYDVKM. CDR3 in DNA: TGTGCCATCCTAACTAGCGGGAGCACCGGGGAGCTGTTTTTT. It translates to CAILTSGSTGELFF.

V gene TRBV11-2 combines with J gene TRBJ2-5; 9 bases fit TRBD2. This CDR3 spans 17 amino acids. From germline, CDR1 is SGHAT and CDR2 FQNNGV. Unmatched junction bases numbered 10, after V lost 1 base and J lost 4 bases. The CDR3 sequence: CASSLGFSGSFGETQYF. CDR3 in DNA: TGTGCCAGCAGCTTAGGGTTTAGCGGGAGCTTCGGAGAGACCCAGTACTTC.

This sequence joins TRBV6-5 and TRBJ1-3, with D hard to call. The V and J ends lost 8 bases and 4 bases respectively, with 12 bases between them. CDR3 length: 13 amino acids. The germline V gene has CDR1 MNHEY and CDR2 SVGAGI. CDR3 region: CASLTPGGNTIYF. The CDR3 DNA reads TGTGCCAGCTTGACTCCCGGAGGAAACACCATATATTTT.

CDR3 coding DNA: TGTGCCAGCAGTGAACTCGGACAGATCCAAGAGACCCAGTACTTC. Its protein is CASSELGQIQETQYF. This chain uses TRBV25-1 with TRBJ2-5; weak D call: TRBD1 (6 bases). The CDR3 has 15 residues. The V gene lost 2 bases and the J gene lost 1 base, with 11 bases spanning the gap. Germline loops: CDR1 MGHDK, CDR2 SYGVNS.

The CDR3 protein is CATSSFAVLEGGNYGYTF. CDR3 DNA sequence: TGTGCCACCAGCAGCTTCGCGGTGTTGGAAGGGGGCAACTATGGCTACACCTTC. The V gene is TRBV15, the J gene TRBJ1-2; 7 nucleotides match TRBD1. V trimming: 3 bases; J trimming: 2 bases; junction bases outside the gene matches: 15. This CDR3 comprises 18 residues. Germline assignment: CDR1 LNHNV and CDR2 YYDKDF (reference sequence).

This clone was observed a few times. This chain uses TRBV27 with TRBJ1-1; D unclear. Germline-derived CDR1 and CDR2 are MNHEY and SMNVEV (reference sequence). V dropped 3 bases and J dropped 0 bases, with 5 bases sitting between them. The CDR3 length is 13 residues. CDR3 nucleotide sequence: TGTGCCAGCAGTTTCCAGATGAACACTGAAGCTTTCTTT. It translates to CASSFQMNTEAFF.

This clone was detected only once. The chain has TRBV6-1 and TRBJ1-1; a weak D match, TRBD1 (6 bases). The CDR3 length is 13 residues. Deletions cut 7 bases from V and 1 base from J, with 10 bases between. Germline CDR1 and CDR2: MNHNS and SASEGT. In DNA form, the CDR3 reads TGTGCCAGCATTACAGGGTCGAACACTGAAGCTTTCTTT. It specifies CASITGSNTEAFF.

J is TRBJ2-1 and V is TRBV4-2, with a tentative D call TRBD2 (5 bases). The V gene lost 3 bases and the J gene lost 3 bases, with 15 bases spanning the gap. The CDR3 covers 16 residues. The germline V gene encodes CDR1 LGHNA and CDR2 YNFKEQ. CDR3 region: CASSQEAVILYNEQFF. The DNA of the CDR3 is TGTGCCAGCAGCCAGGAAGCGGTGATTCTCTACAATGAGCAGTTCTTC.